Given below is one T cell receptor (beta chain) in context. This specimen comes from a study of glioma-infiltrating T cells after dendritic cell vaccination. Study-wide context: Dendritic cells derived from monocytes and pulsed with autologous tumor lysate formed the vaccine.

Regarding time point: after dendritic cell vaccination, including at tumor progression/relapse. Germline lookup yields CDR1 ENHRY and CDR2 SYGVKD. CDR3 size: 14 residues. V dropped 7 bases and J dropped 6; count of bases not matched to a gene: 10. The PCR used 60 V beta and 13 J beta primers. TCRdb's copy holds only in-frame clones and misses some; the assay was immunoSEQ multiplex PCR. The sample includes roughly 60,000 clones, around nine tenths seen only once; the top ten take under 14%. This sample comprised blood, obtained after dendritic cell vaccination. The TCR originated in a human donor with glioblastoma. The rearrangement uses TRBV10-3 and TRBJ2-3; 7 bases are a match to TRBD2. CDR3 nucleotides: TGTGCCATCACCGCTGCCGGGAGGTCCGATACGCAGTATTTT. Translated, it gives CAITAAGRSDTQYF.